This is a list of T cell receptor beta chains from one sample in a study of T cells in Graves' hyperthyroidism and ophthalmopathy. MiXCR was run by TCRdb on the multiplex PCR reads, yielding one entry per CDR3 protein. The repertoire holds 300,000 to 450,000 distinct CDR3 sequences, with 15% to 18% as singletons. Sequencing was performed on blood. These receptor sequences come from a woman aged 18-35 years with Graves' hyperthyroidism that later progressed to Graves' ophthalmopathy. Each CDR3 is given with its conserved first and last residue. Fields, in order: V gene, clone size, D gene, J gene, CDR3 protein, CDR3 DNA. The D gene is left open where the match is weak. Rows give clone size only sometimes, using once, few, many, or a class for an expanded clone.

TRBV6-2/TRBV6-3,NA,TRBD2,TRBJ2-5,CASRGGGLAGFQETQYF,TGTGCCAGCAGGGGGGGGGGACTAGCGGGTTTCCAAGAGACCCAGTACTTC
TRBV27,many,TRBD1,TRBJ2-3,CASRGAGTASTDTQYF,TGTGCCAGCAGAGGGGCCGGGACAGCGAGCACAGATACGCAGTATTTT
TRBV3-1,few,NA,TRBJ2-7,CASSLDAYEQYF,TGTGCCAGCAGCCTGGACGCCTACGAGCAGTACTTC
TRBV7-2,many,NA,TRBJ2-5,CASSFTGLETQYF,TGTGCCAGCAGCTTTACAGGGCTTGAGACCCAGTACTTC
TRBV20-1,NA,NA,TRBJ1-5,CSARKSYGPGNQPQHF,TGCAGTGCTAGAAAGAGTTACGGCCCCGGCAATCAGCCCCAGCATTTT
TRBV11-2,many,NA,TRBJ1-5,CASSLDRSKREPQHF,TGTGCCAGCAGCTTAGATCGGTCCAAAAGGGAGCCCCAGCATTTT
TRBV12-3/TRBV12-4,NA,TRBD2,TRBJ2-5,CASSEQGLATQETQYF,TGTGCCAGCAGTGAACAGGGACTAGCGACCCAAGAGACCCAGTACTTC
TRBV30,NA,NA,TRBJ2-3,CAWSGVGLRDTQYF,TGTGCCTGGAGTGGGGTCGGCCTGAGGGATACGCAGTATTTT
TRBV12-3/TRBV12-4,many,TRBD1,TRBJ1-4,CASSLGTGNEKLFF,TGTGCCAGCAGTTTAGGGACAGGGAATGAAAAACTGTTTTTT
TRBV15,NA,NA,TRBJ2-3,CATSRERRDTQYF,TGTGCCACCAGCAGAGAACGGCGAGATACGCAGTATTTT
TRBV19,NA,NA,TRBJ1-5,CASSSGPPQHF,TGTGCCAGTAGTAGCGGACCGCCCCAGCATTTT
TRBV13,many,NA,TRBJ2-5,CASSKDGQETQYF,TGTGCCAGCAGCAAGGATGGCCAAGAGACCCAGTACTTC
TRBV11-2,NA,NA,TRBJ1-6,CASSLATGWSYNSLLHF,TGTGCCAGCAGCTTAGCCACAGGGTGGTCCTATAATTCACTCCTCCACTTT
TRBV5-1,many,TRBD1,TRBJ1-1,CASSFNPTGGLNTEAFF,TGCGCCAGCAGCTTTAACCCGACAGGGGGACTGAACACTGAAGCTTTCTTT